Shown below are 3 T cell receptor beta chains from a single sample sequenced in a study of T cell responses to AZD1222 COVID-19 vaccine. Some clones are missing from TCRdb's copy, which holds only in-frame ones; the method was immunoSEQ multiplex PCR. The table includes roughly 89,000 clones, around 89% detected once. Sample: peripheral blood, taken on day 0 of MenACWY control vaccination. The receptors shown here come from an adult in good health.

The V call is TRBV7-9, the J call TRBJ2-7; D assignment may be TRBD1 or TRBD2 (5 bases each). The CDR3 covers 14 residues. Trimming removed 5 bases at V and 4 bases at J, with 15 bases between. CDR1 SEHNR and CDR2 FQNEAQ come from the germline V gene (reference sequence). The chain's CDR3 is CASSPRDRSYEQYF. CDR3 DNA: TGTGCCAGCAGCCCCCGGGACCGATCGTACGAGCAGTACTTC.

V and J are TRBV3-1 (or the pseudogene TRBV3-2) and TRBJ2-7; D may be TRBD1 or TRBD2 (5 bases each). The CDR3 is 16 amino acids. V lost 2 bases to trimming and J lost 1 base, with 15 bases between them. Germline-derived CDR1 and CDR2 are LGHDT and YNNKEL (reference sequence). The DNA for the CDR3 is TGTGCCAGCAGCCAACTCGGGGCCGCCGGATCCTACGAGCAGTACTTC. It encodes CASSQLGAAGSYEQYF.

The CDR3 DNA sequence: TGTGCCAGCAGTGAAACCTTGGCGGGGGGTTACAATGAGCAGTTCTTC. Translated: CASSETLAGGYNEQFF. The chain employs TRBV6-1 and TRBJ2-1; 8 positions match TRBD2. Germline CDR1 MNHNS, CDR2 SASEGT. CDR3 length: 16 residues. Germline trimming cut 2 bases from V and 4 bases from J; bases unmatched to any gene: 7.